Shown below are 29 T cell receptor beta chains from a single sample sequenced in a study of chemoradiotherapy in HPV16-positive cancers. The repertoire was sequenced with immunoSEQ multiplex PCR; TCRdb's copy has only in-frame clones and lacks some. This table holds thousands of clones, roughly 77% found once. This sample was obtained from a patient who underwent chemoradiotherapy. The receptor set was obtained from a human donor with HPV-associated anogenital cancer.

In this sample, this clone turned up once. J is TRBJ2-7 and V is TRBV20-1; D remains unclear. Trimming stripped 1 base from V and 3 bases from J, with 4 bases between. The CDR3 contains 11 residues. Germline V gene sequence: CDR1 DFQATT, CDR2 SNEGSKA (reference sequence). CDR3 sequence: CSARGRYEQYF. CDR3 sequence (DNA): TGCAGTGCTAGAGGCCGCTACGAGCAGTACTTC.

This rearrangement joins TRBV4-1 to TRBJ2-7; D is ambiguous. V was pared by 4 bases and J by 3 bases, with 13 bases between. The CDR3 is 14 amino acids. CDR1 is MGHRA, CDR2 YSYEKL, per germline. The CDR3 coding sequence is TGCGCCAGCAGCCCCTCGATGGGGTACTACGAGCAGTACTTC. As protein: CASSPSMGYYEQYF.

This chain joins TRBV7-2 and TRBJ2-5; D gene uncertain. V shed 1 base and J shed 5 bases, with 14 bases lying between them. CDR1 and CDR2 from the germline V gene are SGHTA and FQGNSA. This CDR3 spans 15 amino acids. The CDR3 DNA sequence: TGTGCCAGCAGCTTAGAGGCTCTCCCGACGGAGACCCAGTACTTC. The encoded protein is CASSLEALPTETQYF.

The V gene is TRBV5-1, the J gene TRBJ2-1, with 10 bases aligning to TRBD2. Trimming at V came to 0 bases and at J to 4 bases, leaving 7 bases not matched to a gene. CDR1 is SGHRS and CDR2 is YFSETQ in the germline V gene. The CDR3 runs to 17 residues. The CDR3 nucleotides read TGCGCCAGCAGCTTGGAGATAGCGGGGGGTTTTTACAATGAGCAGTTCTTC. Its translation is CASSLEIAGGFYNEQFF.

The rearrangement uses TRBV19 and TRBJ2-1, with D possibly called TRBD1 or TRBD2 (5 bases each). The length of the CDR3 is 16 residues. Germline CDR1 reads LNHDA; CDR2 reads SQIVND (reference sequence). Trimming removed 6 bases from V and 5 bases from J, with 20 bases in between. CDR3 DNA sequence: TGTGCCAGTAGCAGGGCAGCGGCACAATTCGACAATGAGCAGTTCTTC. Protein: CASSRAAAQFDNEQFF.

This sequence joins TRBV7-9 and TRBJ2-5; no firm D call. Germline V gene sequence: CDR1 SEHNR, CDR2 FQNEAQ (reference sequence). Trimming shortened V by 5 bases and J by 5 bases, and 9 bases separated the two germline ends. This CDR3 is 12 amino acids long. CDR3 protein: CASSLNLETQYF. The DNA for the CDR3 is TGTGCCAGCAGCCTAAATTTGGAGACCCAGTACTTC. Drawing the rest from reference TRBV7-9 and TRBJ2-5, the complete variable domain is DTGVSQNPRHKITKRGQNVTFRCDPISEHNRLYWYRQTLGQGPEFLTYFQNEAQLEKSRLLSDRFSAERPKGSFSTLEIQRTEQGDSAMYLCASSLNLETQYFGPGTRLLVL.

The V and J genes are TRBV6-5 and TRBJ1-5; no clear D. The CDR3 is 15 residues long. The V gene's germline CDR1 is MNHEY and CDR2 SVGAGI. V was trimmed by 0 bases and J by 0 bases, leaving 6 bases between them. CDR3 loop: CASSYSVYSNQPQHF. The CDR3 DNA is TGTGCCAGCAGTTACTCTGTCTATAGCAATCAGCCCCAGCATTTT.

The rearrangement joins TRBV5-5 to TRBJ2-5; D is unresolved. Trimming left V 1 base short and J 4 bases short, with 2 bases between. This CDR3 is built from 11 residues. The germline V gene encodes CDR1 SGHKS and CDR2 YYEKEE (reference sequence). CDR3 amino acids: CASSLLETQYF. The CDR3 DNA reads as TGTGCCAGCAGCTTGCTAGAGACCCAGTACTTC.

In its sample, this clone was seen once. The rearrangement links TRBV5-4 to TRBJ2-7; tentative D call: TRBD1 (6 bases). Trimming left V 2 bases short and J 4 bases short, with 13 bases between. The CDR3 has 14 residues. The V gene's germline CDR1 is SGHNT and CDR2 YYREEE (reference sequence). CDR3 sequence reads: CASSFLGRGYEQYF. CDR3 sequence (DNA): TGTGCCAGCAGCTTCTTGGGCAGGGGATACGAGCAGTACTTC.

This clone turned up a few times. CDR3 nucleotides: TGTGCCAGCAGGGGAGGACAGGGACAGCCCCAGCATTTT. Amino acid sequence: CASRGGQGQPQHF. The rearrangement links TRBV2 to TRBJ1-5, with 8 bases lining up with TRBD1. The germline V gene encodes CDR1 SNHLY and CDR2 FYNNEI. The CDR3 contains 13 residues. The trim removed 6 bases at V and 7 bases at J, leaving 5 bases unmatched.

The chain uses TRBV30 and TRBJ1-1; a weak D match, TRBD1 (5 bases). There are 13 residues in the CDR3. Germline V lookup: CDR1 GTSNPN, CDR2 SVGIG (reference sequence). Trimming pared 4 bases from V and 1 base from J, leaving 10 bases between. CDR3 in amino acids: CAWKTEANTEAFF. In nucleotides, the CDR3 is TGTGCCTGGAAGACAGAGGCGAACACTGAAGCTTTCTTT.

This clone appeared once. The gene calls are TRBV19 and TRBJ2-6; a weak D match, TRBD1 (6 bases). The length of the CDR3 is 19 residues. The V gene's germline CDR1 is LNHDA and CDR2 SQIVND (reference sequence). The V end lost 0 bases, the J end lost 0 bases, and 15 bases lay between the germline ends. The CDR3 reads CASSIEFMGHRSGANVLTF. The CDR3 DNA reads as TGTGCCAGTAGTATAGAATTCATGGGACACCGCTCTGGGGCCAACGTCCTGACTTTC.

This chain connects TRBV2 to TRBJ1-5; D is unresolved. Germline V gene data show CDR1 as SNHLY and CDR2 as FYNNEI. V was pared by 7 bases and J by 5 bases, with 12 bases between. CDR3 length equals 13 residues. CDR3 in DNA: TGTGCCAGCATCCTGGACCGTTATCAGCCCCAGCATTTT. This translates into CASILDRYQPQHF.

CDR3 residues: CASSSRDGNSPLHF. CDR3 DNA sequence: TGTGCCAGCAGTTCCCGGGACGGCAATTCACCCCTCCACTTT. The chain couples TRBV2 to TRBJ1-6; D is perhaps TRBD1 (5 bases). Germline lookup yields CDR1 SNHLY and CDR2 FYNNEI. Trimming removed 5 bases at V and 7 bases at J, with 12 bases between. This CDR3 is 14 amino acids long. The full variable domain, completed using reference TRBV2 and TRBJ1-6, is EPEVTQTPSHQVTQMGQEVILRCVPISNHLYFYWYRQILGQKVEFLVSFYNNEISEKSEIFDDQFSVERPDGSNFTLKIRSTKLEDSAMYFCASSSRDGNSPLHFGNGTRLTVT.

This chain joins TRBV4-1 and TRBJ1-4; D remains unclear. The ends were cut back, 0 bases at V and 11 bases at J, with 16 bases in the middle. Germline loops: CDR1 MGHRA, CDR2 YSYEKL. There are 15 residues in the CDR3. This chain's CDR3 is CASSQDPLASDKLFF. The CDR3 nucleotides are TGCGCCAGCAGCCAAGATCCACTGGCGTCGGATAAACTGTTTTTT.

V is TRBV19 and J is TRBJ1-1; D is undetermined. The CDR3 loop spans 13 amino acids. The V end lost 10 bases, the J end lost 6 bases, and 18 bases lay between the germline ends. Germline V gene data show CDR1 as LNHDA and CDR2 as SQIVND (reference sequence). CDR3 region: CATRGLRVPEAFF. Here the CDR3 DNA reads TGTGCCACAAGAGGCCTCCGTGTACCTGAAGCTTTCTTT.

This clone was seen only a few times. This chain links TRBV11-2 with TRBJ2-1, with a weak D call TRBD1 (6 bases). Trimming cost V 6 bases and J 8 bases, with 14 bases left between them. In germline, CDR1 is SGHAT, CDR2 FQNNGV. The CDR3 consists of 13 residues. CDR3 DNA: TGTGCCAGCAGACCTACAGGGACGGATGAGCAGTTCTTC. Encoded protein: CASRPTGTDEQFF.

V gene TRBV6-1 combines with J gene TRBJ2-7, with D perhaps TRBD2 (5 bases). CDR3 length equals 13 residues. Germline assignment: CDR1 MNHNS and CDR2 SASEGT. Deletions cut 7 bases from V and 0 bases from J, with 10 bases between. The chain's CDR3 is CASNRGYSYEQYF. CDR3 sequence (DNA): TGTGCCAGCAACCGGGGTTACTCCTACGAGCAGTACTTC.

This chain joins TRBV5-1 and TRBJ2-1; 10 positions match TRBD2. The CDR3 has 15 residues. CDR1 and CDR2 (germline): SGHRS, YFSETQ. Trimming removed 0 bases from V and 7 bases from J; junction bases left unmatched: 4. In DNA, the CDR3 is TGCGCCAGCAGCTTGGGAGCGGGGGGGCCGAATGAGCAGTTCTTC. Protein: CASSLGAGGPNEQFF.

The chain combines TRBV6-6 with TRBJ1-6, with 7 bases matching TRBD1. J was trimmed by 5 bases and V by 5 bases; bases with no gene match: 0. The CDR3 has 13 amino acids. The germline V gene encodes CDR1 MNHNY and CDR2 SVGAGI (reference sequence). The CDR3 loop is CASSDRDNSPLHF. For the CDR3, the DNA is TGTGCCAGCAGTGACAGGGATAATTCACCCCTCCACTTT.

The chain is built from TRBV9 and TRBJ1-1; a possible D gene is TRBD1 (5 bases). The length of the CDR3 is 13 residues. The germline V gene has CDR1 SGDLS and CDR2 YYNGEE. Trimming left V 4 bases short and J 4 bases short, with 11 bases between. The CDR3 nucleotides read TGTGCCAGCAGCCAGGGACGGTTCACTGAAGCTTTCTTT. Its translation: CASSQGRFTEAFF.

This clone has only one observation. The rearrangement joins TRBV11-2 to TRBJ2-5; either TRBD1 or TRBD2 may fit D (5 bases each). This CDR3 comprises 16 residues. Trimming cost V 3 bases and J 1 base, with 15 bases left between them. Germline V gene sequence: CDR1 SGHAT, CDR2 FQNNGV. The CDR3 region is CASSLVSGGTQETQYF. For the CDR3, the DNA is TGTGCCAGCAGCTTGGTATCGGGTGGGACCCAAGAGACCCAGTACTTC. The whole variable domain, filled in from reference TRBV11-2 and TRBJ2-5, reads EAGVAQSPRYKIIEKRQSVAFWCNPISGHATLYWYQQILGQGPKLLIQFQNNGVVDDSQLPKDRFSAERLKGVDSTLKIQPAKLEDSAVYLCASSLVSGGTQETQYFGPGTRLLVL.

This rearrangement joins TRBV4-3 to TRBJ1-3, with D possibly TRBD1 on 5 matching bases. V lost 4 bases and J 4 bases, leaving 14 bases between the germline ends. The CDR3 runs 15 residues. Germline CDR1 LGHNA, CDR2 YSLEER. The CDR3: CASSLLQAAGNTIYF. CDR3 sequence (DNA): TGCGCCAGCAGCCTCTTACAGGCAGCCGGAAACACCATATATTTT.

The J gene is TRBJ1-1, the V gene TRBV30; no definite D call. This CDR3 is built from 13 residues. V was shortened by 4 bases and J by 0 bases, with 9 bases between the two germline ends. Germline assignment: CDR1 GTSNPN and CDR2 SVGIG (reference sequence). DNA for the CDR3: TGTGCCTGGACGGGAATTATGAACACTGAAGCTTTCTTT. This encodes CAWTGIMNTEAFF.

Of note for this clone: At one of its ends the junction is not consistent with the germline gene, which may arise from a read error. This sequence joins TRBV27 and TRBJ1-5; D unresolved. CDR3 size: 15 residues. Germline CDR1 MNHEY, CDR2 SMNVEV (reference sequence). The CDR3 region has the DNA TGTGCCGGCAGTCCGGCGACTTTTAGCAATCAGCCCCAGCATTTT. Amino acids: CAGSPATFSNQPQHF.

This clone appeared once. CDR3 nucleotides: TGCGCCAGCAGCTTGGAGTCAGGCAATTCTGGGGCCAACGTCCTGACTTTC. Translating gives CASSLESGNSGANVLTF. The chain is built from TRBV5-1 and TRBJ2-6; D is uncertain. The CDR3 is made up of 17 amino acids. Trimming cost V 0 bases and J 1 base, with 11 bases left between them. CDR1 is SGHRS, CDR2 YFSETQ, per germline.

There are a few counts of this clone. The rearrangement links TRBV15 to TRBJ1-6, with TRBD1 identical over 10 bases. Germline lookup yields CDR1 LNHNV and CDR2 YYDKDF (reference sequence). CDR3 size: 16 residues. Trimming took 0 bases from V and 7 from J; bases not matched to a gene: 3. The CDR3 here is CATSRDLTGGNSPLHF. The CDR3 coding sequence is TGTGCCACCAGCAGAGACTTGACAGGGGGCAATTCACCCCTCCACTTT.

Only one count was recorded for this clone. The chain uses TRBV5-6 and TRBJ2-1, with D unclear. The CDR3 is 12 amino acids. Trimming shortened V by 0 bases and J by 10 bases, and 8 bases separated the two germline ends. Germline-derived CDR1 and CDR2 are SGHDT and YYEEEE. The CDR3 sequence is CASSLGRPEQFF. The CDR3 nucleotides read TGTGCCAGCAGCTTGGGTCGTCCGGAGCAGTTCTTC.

This chain joins TRBV10-1 and TRBJ2-1; TRBD2 matches 7 bases. The V gene end was trimmed by 0 bases and the J gene end by 0 bases; junction bases not matched to a gene: 2. Looked up from germline, CDR1 is WNHNN and CDR2 is SYGVQD (reference sequence). The length of the CDR3 is 16 residues. The CDR3 DNA reads as TGCGCCAGCAGTGAGTCACTAGCGAGCTCCTACAATGAGCAGTTCTTC. This sequence encodes CASSESLASSYNEQFF.